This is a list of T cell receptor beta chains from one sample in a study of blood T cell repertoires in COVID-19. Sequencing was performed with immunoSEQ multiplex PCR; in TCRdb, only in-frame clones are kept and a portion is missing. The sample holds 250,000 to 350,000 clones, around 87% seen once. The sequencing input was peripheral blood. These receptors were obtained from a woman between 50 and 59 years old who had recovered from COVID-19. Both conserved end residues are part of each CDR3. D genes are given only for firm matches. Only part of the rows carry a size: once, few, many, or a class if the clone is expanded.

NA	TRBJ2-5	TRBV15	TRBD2	TGTGCCACCAGTCTAGGAGCGGGAGGGCTAGAGACCCAGTACTTC	CATSLGAGGLETQYF
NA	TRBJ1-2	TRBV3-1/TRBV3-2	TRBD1	TGTGCCAGCAGCCAAGATTCGTGGACAGGGCCCCGGGGCTACACCTTC	CASSQDSWTGPRGYTF
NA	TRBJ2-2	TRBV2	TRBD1	TGTGCCAGCAGTGAAGCGCTCCTGACAGGGGTCACCGGGGAGCTGTTTTTT	CASSEALLTGVTGELFF
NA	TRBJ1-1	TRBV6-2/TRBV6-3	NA	TGTGCCAGCAGTTACTCCCTAGCTAACACTGAAGCTTTCTTT	CASSYSLANTEAFF
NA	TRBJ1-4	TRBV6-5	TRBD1	TGTGCCAGCAGTCGAGGACAGGGGGCGGGGGAAAAACTGTTTTTT	CASSRGQGAGEKLFF
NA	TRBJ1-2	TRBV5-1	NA	TGCGCCAGCAGCTGGGGCCTAGCTAACTATGGCTACACCTTC	CASSWGLANYGYTF
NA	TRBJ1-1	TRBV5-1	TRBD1	TGCGCCAGCAGCCCAGGGACAGGGGGGTTGACTGAAGCTTTCTTT	CASSPGTGGLTEAFF
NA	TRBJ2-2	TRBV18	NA	TGTGCCTCACGGGCGGGGAACACCGGGGAGCTGTTTTTT	CASRAGNTGELFF
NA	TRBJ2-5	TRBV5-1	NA	TGCGCCAGCAGCGACAGCTACCAAGAGACCCAGTACTTC	CASSDSYQETQYF
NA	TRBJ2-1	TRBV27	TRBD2	TGTGCCAGCAATTATATTTCGGGACTAGCGACCGAAGGCAATGAGCAGTTCTTC	CASNYISGLATEGNEQFF
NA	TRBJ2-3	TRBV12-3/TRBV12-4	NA	TGTGCCAGCAAGGTGGGACAACATACGCAGTATTTT	CASKVGQHTQYF
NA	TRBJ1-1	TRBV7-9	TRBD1	TGTGCCAGCAGCCCTCGACAGGGTACGAACACTGAAGCTTTCTTT	CASSPRQGTNTEAFF
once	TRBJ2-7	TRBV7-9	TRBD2	TGTGCCAGCAGCTTAGGGGGTCGCGGGAGGGCCGGCGAGCAGTACTTC	CASSLGGRGRAGEQYF
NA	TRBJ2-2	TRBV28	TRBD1	TGTGCCAGCAGTTTCGGGACAGGGAATTTCGGCGGGGAGCTGTTTTTT	CASSFGTGNFGGELFF
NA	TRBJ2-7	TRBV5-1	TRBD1	TGCGCCAGCAGCCGGGACAGGGGGTTAGGGGAGCAGTACTTC	CASSRDRGLGEQYF
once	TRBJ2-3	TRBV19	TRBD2	TGTGCCAGTAACCGACTAGCGGGAACTAGCACAGATACGCAGTATTTT	CASNRLAGTSTDTQYF
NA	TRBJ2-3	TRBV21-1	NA	TGTGCCAGCAGCAGGGGAGGAGATCCCACAGATACGCAGTATTTT	CASSRGGDPTDTQYF
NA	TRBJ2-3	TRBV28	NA	TGTGCCAGCAGTTCTCCGACAGGTGAGGCGGCGCCCACAGATACGCAGTATTTT	CASSSPTGEAAPTDTQYF
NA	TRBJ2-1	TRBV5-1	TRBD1	TGCGCCAGCAGCTCGGCAGGGGGTGCCTACAATGAGCAGTTCTTC	CASSSAGGAYNEQFF
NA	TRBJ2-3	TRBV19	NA	TGTGCCAGTACCTCAGGGATCTCGAGCACAGATACGCAGTATTTT	CASTSGISSTDTQYF
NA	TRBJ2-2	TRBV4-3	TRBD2	TGCGCCAGCAGCCAAGATGCGATAGCGGGGGGGTTCGCGAACACCGGGGAGCTGTTTTTT	CASSQDAIAGGFANTGELFF
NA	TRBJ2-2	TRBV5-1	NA	TGCGCCAGCAGCTCCGGAGGGACCAACACCGGGGAGCTGTTTTTT	CASSSGGTNTGELFF
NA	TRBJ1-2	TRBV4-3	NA	TGCGCCAGCAGCCCAGGACTTTCCCCGGGATATGGCTACACCTTC	CASSPGLSPGYGYTF
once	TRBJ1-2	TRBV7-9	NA	TGTGCCAGCACCTTTACCCCAGGGTGGGGTGGCTACACCTTC	CASTFTPGWGGYTF
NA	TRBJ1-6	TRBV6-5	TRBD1	TGTGCCAGCAGTCACAGGGGATTTAGTTCACCCCTCCACTTT	CASSHRGFSSPLHF
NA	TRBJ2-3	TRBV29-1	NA	TGCAGCGCCTCGGACAGAAGCACAGATACGCAGTATTTT	CSASDRSTDTQYF
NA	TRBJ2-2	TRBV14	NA	TGTGCCAGCAGCTGGGATACAGGAGTTACCGGGGAGCTGTTTTTT	CASSWDTGVTGELFF
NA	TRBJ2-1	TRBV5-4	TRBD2	TGTGCCAGCAGCTCGACTAGCGGGAGGGCCAATGAGCAGTTCTTC	CASSSTSGRANEQFF
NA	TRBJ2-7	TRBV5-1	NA	TGCGCCAGCAGCGGGGGCCTGGCCTACGAGCAGTACTTC	CASSGGLAYEQYF
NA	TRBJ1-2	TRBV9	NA	TGTGCCAGCAGCGTGGAGGGCTACGGCTACACCTTC	CASSVEGYGYTF
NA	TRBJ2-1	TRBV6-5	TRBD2	TGTGCCAGCAGAGATAGCGGGGGGACCTACAATGAGCAGTTCTTC	CASRDSGGTYNEQFF
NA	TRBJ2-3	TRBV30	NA	TGTGCCGGCTGGGCCGGGGGAGATACGCAGTATTTT	CAGWAGGDTQYF
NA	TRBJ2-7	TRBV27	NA	TGTGCCAGCAGTCCAGGCCCGGGAAGGGAGCAGTACTTC	CASSPGPGREQYF
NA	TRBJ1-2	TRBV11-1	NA	TGTGCCAGCAGCTTAGCGGCGGGCCAGGCGGAAGGCTACACCTTC	CASSLAAGQAEGYTF
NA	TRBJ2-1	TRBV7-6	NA	TGTGCCAGCAGCTTAGGCGGGCCTTCCAAGTACAATGAGCAGTTCTTC	CASSLGGPSKYNEQFF
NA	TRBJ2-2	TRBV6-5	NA	TGTGCCAGCAGTCGGACAGTTAACACCGGGGAGCTGTTTTTT	CASSRTVNTGELFF
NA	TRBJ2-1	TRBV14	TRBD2	TGTGCCAGCAGCCAGGTGACTAGCAAGATTCATGAGCAGTTCTTC	CASSQVTSKIHEQFF
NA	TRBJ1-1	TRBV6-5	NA	TGTGCCAGCAGTTGGACACAGGGGAACACTGAAGCTTTCTTT	CASSWTQGNTEAFF
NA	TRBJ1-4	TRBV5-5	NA	TGTGCCAGCAGCGGGGCCGTTAATGAAAAACTGTTTTTT	CASSGAVNEKLFF
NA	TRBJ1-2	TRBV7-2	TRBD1	TGTGCCAGCAGCTCCTCCGGGACAGGGGGGACTAACTATGGCTACACCTTC	CASSSSGTGGTNYGYTF
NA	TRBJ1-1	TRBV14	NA	TGTGCCAGCAGCCAATATATGAACACTGAAGCTTTCTTT	CASSQYMNTEAFF
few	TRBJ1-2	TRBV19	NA	TGTGCCAGCCGTGTTGGGCAGTACCCTAACTATGGCTACACCTTC	CASRVGQYPNYGYTF
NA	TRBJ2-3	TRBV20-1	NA	TGCAGTGCTAGTGGGCAGGGTCCGGCAGATACGCAGTATTTT	CSASGQGPADTQYF
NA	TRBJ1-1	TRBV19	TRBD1	TGTGCCAGTAGTCCAGAGGGGACAGGGCTCACTGAAGCTTTCTTT	CASSPEGTGLTEAFF
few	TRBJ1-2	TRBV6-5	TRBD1	TGTGCCAGCATTCCACCGACAGGGGGCGGCTACACCTTC	CASIPPTGGGYTF
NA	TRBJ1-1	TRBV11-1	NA	TGTGCCAGCAGTTTAGATGGACACCCCAACACTGAAGCTTTCTTT	CASSLDGHPNTEAFF
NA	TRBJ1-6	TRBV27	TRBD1	TGTGCCAGCAGTCAACAGGGGGCGAATTCACCCCTCCACTTT	CASSQQGANSPLHF
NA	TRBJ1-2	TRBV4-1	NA	TGCGCCAGCAGTTGGACAGAACTCAACTATGGCTACACCTTC	CASSWTELNYGYTF
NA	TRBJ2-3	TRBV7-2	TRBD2	TGTGCCAGCAGCCCGGGACTAGCGTTCACAGATACGCAGTATTTT	CASSPGLAFTDTQYF
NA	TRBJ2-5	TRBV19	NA	TGTGCCAGTAGTGTCATTATAGGACTCCAAGAGACCCAGTACTTC	CASSVIIGLQETQYF
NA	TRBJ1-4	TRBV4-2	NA	TGTGCCAGCACCGCCCAGACAGCGACTAATGAAAAACTGTTTTTT	CASTAQTATNEKLFF
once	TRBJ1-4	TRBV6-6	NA	TGTGCCAGCAGGCCGGGTCGACTGGCAACTAATGAAAAACTGTTTTTT	CASRPGRLATNEKLFF
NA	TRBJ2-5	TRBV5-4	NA	TGTGCCAGCAGCCGATCGACAGCACAAGAGACCCAGTACTTC	CASSRSTAQETQYF
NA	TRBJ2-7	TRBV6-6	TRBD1	TGTGCCAGCAGTAGGACAGGTTCCTCCTACGAGCAGTACTTC	CASSRTGSSYEQYF
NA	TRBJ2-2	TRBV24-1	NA	TGTGCCACCAGGGGAGGGGGGTCCGGGGAGCTGTTTTTT	CATRGGGSGELFF
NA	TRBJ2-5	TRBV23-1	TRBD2	TGCGCCAGCAGTCCCGGCCCTAGCGGGAGGCGCCAAGAGACCCAGTACTTC	CASSPGPSGRRQETQYF
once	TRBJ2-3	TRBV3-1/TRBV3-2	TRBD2	TGTGCCAGCAGCCCTGACTCGACTAGCGGGGATACGCAGTATTTT	CASSPDSTSGDTQYF
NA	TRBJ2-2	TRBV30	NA	TGTGCCTGGAGTGACCCCGTCAGATTGTCCGTGAACACCGGGGAGCTGTTTTTT	CAWSDPVRLSVNTGELFF
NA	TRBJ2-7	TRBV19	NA	TGTGCCAGTAGTATCTTCACCACCCCGGACGAGCAGTACTTC	CASSIFTTPDEQYF
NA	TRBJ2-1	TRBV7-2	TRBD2	TGTGCCAGCAGCAGACTAGCGGGAACTGAGCAGTTCTTC	CASSRLAGTEQFF